This T cell receptor (beta chain) appears in the sequencing data of a study of blood T cell repertoires in COVID-19. As processed by the authors: Amplified reference gene primers provided the basis for estimating nucleated cell counts. Only in-frame clones appear in the TCRdb table, and some are missing; sequencing was by immunoSEQ multiplex PCR. V, J and clone size derive from that table, while D and trimming were established from the DNA sequence. In the table there are 170,000 or so clones, about 88% of which are singletons. Trimming shortened V by 6 bases and J by 3 bases, and 9 bases separated the two germline ends. This CDR3 has 13 residues. Per germline, CDR1 SNHLY and CDR2 FYNNEI. For recovered donors of Cohort 3, there were two negative PCRs, clearance, or symptom resolution.

Sequenced: PBMCs or T cells enriched from blood (not recorded which). The TCR sequence derives from a woman between 45 and 60 years old who had recovered from COVID-19. The chain is built from TRBV2 and TRBJ2-1; D is possibly TRBD2 (6 bases). The CDR3 nucleotides read TGTGCCAGCAGCGCCGGGAGCTACAATGAGCAGTTCTTC. Amino acids: CASSAGSYNEQFF.